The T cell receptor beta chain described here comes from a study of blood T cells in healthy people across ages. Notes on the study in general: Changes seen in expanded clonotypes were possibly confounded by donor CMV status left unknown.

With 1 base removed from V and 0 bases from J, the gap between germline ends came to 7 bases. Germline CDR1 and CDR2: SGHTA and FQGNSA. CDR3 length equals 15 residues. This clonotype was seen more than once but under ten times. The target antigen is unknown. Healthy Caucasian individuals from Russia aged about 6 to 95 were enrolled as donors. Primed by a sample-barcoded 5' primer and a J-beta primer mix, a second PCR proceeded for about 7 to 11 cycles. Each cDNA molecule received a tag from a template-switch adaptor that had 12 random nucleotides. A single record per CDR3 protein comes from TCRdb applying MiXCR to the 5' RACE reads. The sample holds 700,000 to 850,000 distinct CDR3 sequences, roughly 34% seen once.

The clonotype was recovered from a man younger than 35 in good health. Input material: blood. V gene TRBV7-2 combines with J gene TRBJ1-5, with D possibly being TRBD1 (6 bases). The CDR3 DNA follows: TGTGCCAGCAGCTTAGTCAGGGGTAGCAATCAGCCCCAGCATTTT. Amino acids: CASSLVRGSNQPQHF.